One and the same sample provided the 25 T cell receptor beta chains below, sequenced in a study of T cell repertoires in cytomegalovirus infection. TCRdb itself ran the reads through MiXCR, one entry per CDR3 protein. The sample has more than 350,000 distinct CDR3 sequences, approximately 33% seen once; the top ten hold approximately 14%. Sequencing was performed on PBMCs. The receptors here all came from a human donor in good health (CMV status not recorded). Some clones in this sample may be carry-over from other donors' samples.

As to this clonotype: One junction end disagrees with the germline gene, perhaps due to a read error. The rearrangement joins TRBV7-8 to TRBJ1-3; 9 bases fit TRBD1. CDR1 and CDR2 from the germline V gene are SGHVS and FQNEAQ. The CDR3 has 15 amino acids. The CDR3 DNA reads TGTGCCAGCAGACCCGGGACAGGGTGTAGAAACACCAGATATTTT. This translates into CASRPGTGCRNTRYF.

J is TRBJ1-3 and V is TRBV11-2; unclear D gene. V lost 5 bases, J lost 2 bases, and 13 bases lay in between. CDR1 is SGHAT, CDR2 FQNNGV, per germline. The CDR3 totals 15 residues. In DNA form, the CDR3 reads TGTGCCAGCAGCAAAGGACCGACCCCTGGAAACACCATATATTTT. Encoded protein: CASSKGPTPGNTIYF.

V usage is TRBV7-8 and J usage is TRBJ2-7; TRBD1 aligns across 9 bases. This CDR3 is built from 16 residues. From germline, CDR1 is SGHVS and CDR2 FQNEAQ. V lost 11 bases and J lost 1; bases outside the gene matches: 15. CDR3 sequence (DNA): TGTGCCGGCATTTCATACCGGGACAGGGCTTCCTACGAGCAGTACTTC. Its translation is CAGISYRDRASYEQYF.

A few counts support this clonotype. The rearrangement joins TRBV9 to TRBJ1-6; D is unclear. Per germline, CDR1 SGDLS and CDR2 YYNGEE. V dropped 0 bases and J dropped 11 bases, with 9 bases sitting between them. This CDR3 is built from 13 residues. CDR3 nucleotides: TGTGCCAGCAGCGTAGACCTAGCGCCACCCCTCCACTTT. Residues: CASSVDLAPPLHF.

This clonotype has just a few counts. This chain links TRBV6-1 with TRBJ1-5, with D unclear. The CDR3 runs 14 residues. Between the trimmed V and J ends, which lost 1 base and 4 bases, there was a span of 8 bases. The germline V gene encodes CDR1 MNHNS and CDR2 SASEGT. The CDR3 region is CASSEGHVNQPQHF. The CDR3 bases are TGTGCCAGCAGTGAAGGACACGTAAATCAGCCCCAGCATTTT.

This clonotype turned up a few times. The V call is TRBV24-1, the J call TRBJ2-5; D remains unclear. Germline CDR1 reads KGHDR; CDR2 reads SFDVKD. V lost 2 bases, J lost 5 bases, and 8 bases lay in between. The CDR3 has 13 amino acids. This CDR3 is CATSDSYLETQYF. CDR3 DNA sequence: TGTGCCACCAGTGATTCTTATCTGGAGACCCAGTACTTC.

This sequence joins TRBV6-1 and TRBJ1-1, with a possible D match to TRBD1 (6 bases). Trimming cost V 2 bases and J 2 bases, with 15 bases left between them. This CDR3 region has 16 residues. From germline, CDR1 is MNHNS and CDR2 SASEGT. CDR3 in amino acids: CASSEFRYRANTEAFF. The CDR3, as DNA: TGTGCCAGCAGTGAATTTCGATACAGGGCAAACACTGAAGCTTTCTTT.

The rearrangement joins TRBV6-2 or TRBV6-3 to TRBJ2-5; perhaps TRBD1 as D (5 bases). The CDR3 is 12 residues long. Deletions cut 5 bases from V and 3 bases from J, with 7 bases between. Germline V gene lookup returns CDR1 MNHEY and CDR2 SVGEGT. In nucleotides, the CDR3 is TGTGCCAGCAGTAAGACAGAAGAGACCCAGTACTTC. This translates into CASSKTEETQYF.

This clonotype occurred once. A clone one base away is much larger, so this may be a read error. The chain is built from TRBV6-2 or TRBV6-3 and TRBJ1-2, with D tentatively TRBD1 (6 bases). The CDR3 loop spans 14 amino acids. Germline V CDR1 and CDR2: MNHEY, SVGEGT. CDR3 nucleotides: TGTGCCAGCAGTCCCGGGGGCAGCCGGCTTGGCTACTCCTTC. Its translation: CASSPGGSRLGYSF.

About this clonotype itself: Compared with germline, one end of the junction differs, possibly owing to a read error. The V and J genes are TRBV4-1 and TRBJ1-3; D unresolved. CDR3 length equals 14 residues. Germline-derived CDR1 and CDR2 are MGHRA and YSYEKL. CDR3 sequence (DNA): TGCTCCAGCAGCCAAGCACGTGCCCGCGACACCATATATTTT. It codes for CSSSQARARDTIYF.

There are many counts of this clonotype. The chain links TRBV12-3 or TRBV12-4 to TRBJ1-5, with D possibly being TRBD1 (5 bases). There are 14 residues in the CDR3. V lost 5 bases, J lost 1 base, and 9 bases lay in between. For the CDR3, the DNA is TGTGCCAGCAGTCTGACAGCAAGCAATCAGCCCCAGCATTTT. Its translation: CASSLTASNQPQHF.

On this clonotype itself: The junction differs from germline at one of its ends, possibly a read error. The genes are TRBV12-3 or TRBV12-4 and TRBJ1-3, with 9 bases fitting TRBD1. This CDR3 spans 15 amino acids. The CDR3 DNA follows: TGTACCAGCAGTACAGGGGGCAGCTCTGGAAACACCATATATTTT. Translating gives CTSSTGGSSGNTIYF.

Comment on this clonotype: Germline is not matched at one junction end, which may reflect a read error. The rearrangement uses TRBV4-1 and TRBJ2-2, with D perhaps TRBD2 (6 bases). This CDR3 spans 16 amino acids. Germline CDR1 and CDR2: MGHRA and YSYEKL. CDR3 protein: CAGSQDPGANTGELFF. CDR3 coding DNA: TGCGCCGGCAGCCAAGACCCGGGGGCGAACACCGGGGAGCTGTTTTTT.

About this clonotype itself: A read error may produce the germline difference seen at one junction end. This rearrangement joins TRBV6-5 to TRBJ1-1; D remains unclear. The length of the CDR3 is 13 residues. Germline V gives CDR1 MNHEY, CDR2 SVGAGI. CDR3 sequence reads: CSSSNKAGTEAFF. CDR3 DNA: TGTTCCAGCTCAAATAAGGCGGGGACTGAAGCTTTCTTT.

This clonotype has a handful of counts. The chain couples TRBV7-8 to TRBJ1-1, with D possibly matching TRBD1 (5 bases). V was trimmed by 5 bases and J by 3 bases, leaving 16 bases between them. CDR3 length: 15 residues. Germline V gives CDR1 SGHVS, CDR2 FQNEAQ. This CDR3 reads CASSPRDRGDTEAFF. The CDR3 bases are TGTGCCAGCAGCCCGCGGGACCGAGGGGACACTGAAGCTTTCTTT.

There are many counts of this clonotype. The chain's CDR3 is CASSFSGGAKDTQYF. The CDR3 nucleotides read TGTGCCAGCAGTTTCAGCGGGGGGGCCAAAGATACGCAGTATTTT. The V gene is TRBV27, the J gene TRBJ2-3; TRBD2 aligns across 10 bases. J gave up 5 bases and V 3 bases, and 5 bases lay outside the gene matches. The CDR3 spans 15 residues. Germline loops: CDR1 MNHEY, CDR2 SMNVEV (reference sequence).

This clonotype has more than one count but fewer than ten. The chain has TRBV12-3 or TRBV12-4 and TRBJ2-3; D might be TRBD2 (6 bases). The CDR3 sequence is 16 residues long. Trimming stripped 7 bases from V and 3 bases from J, with 20 bases between. CDR3 in DNA: TGTGCCAGCAAACCCACTATAGGAGGGTTTACAGATACGCAGTATTTT. This codes for CASKPTIGGFTDTQYF.

The rearrangement joins TRBV4-3 to TRBJ1-3; the D gene is possibly TRBD1 (5 bases). V was trimmed by 5 bases and J by 1 base, leaving 12 bases between them. The length of the CDR3 is 15 residues. In germline, CDR1 is LGHNA, CDR2 YSLEER. The CDR3 spells CASSKGTISGNTIYF. In DNA, the CDR3 is TGCGCCAGCAGCAAAGGGACCATTTCTGGAAACACCATATATTTT.

The V gene is TRBV28, the J gene TRBJ1-5; 11 bases are a match to TRBD1. This CDR3 contains 21 residues. V was pared by 6 bases and J by 0 bases, with 19 bases of the junction left unmatched. CDR1 and CDR2 from the germline V gene are MDHEN and SYDVKM. The CDR3 nucleotides read TGTGCCAGCAGCCCATCCCCCCGGACAGGGGGCTCCGTATATAGCAATCAGCCCCAGCATTTT. It yields the protein CASSPSPRTGGSVYSNQPQHF.

This clonotype was counted between two and nine times. J is TRBJ1-2 and V is TRBV6-2 or TRBV6-3; D is unclear. This CDR3 contains 13 residues. The V gene's germline CDR1 is MNHEY and CDR2 SVGEGT. V lost 4 bases, J lost 5 bases, and 11 bases lay in between. This chain's CDR3 is CASSFIDLYGYTF. As DNA, the CDR3 is TGTGCCAGCAGTTTCATCGACCTATATGGCTACACCTTC.

The chain employs TRBV5-6 and TRBJ1-4, with 7 bases identical to TRBD1. Germline lookup yields CDR1 SGHDT and CDR2 YYEEEE. CDR3 length: 16 amino acids. V lost 4 bases and J lost 0; bases outside the gene matches: 6. The CDR3 coding sequence is TGTGCCAGCAGCAACACAGGGGCCGCAACTAATGAAAAACTGTTTTTT. Translation gives CASSNTGAATNEKLFF.

The chain uses TRBV5-1 and TRBJ2-2; TRBD2 aligns across 14 bases. The CDR3 consists of 15 residues. Germline V gives CDR1 SGHRS, CDR2 YFSETQ. Trimming at V came to 7 bases and at J to 5 bases, leaving 4 bases not matched to a gene. CDR3 protein: CASGLAGGITGELFF. CDR3 sequence (DNA): TGCGCCAGCGGACTAGCGGGGGGAATTACCGGGGAGCTGTTTTTT.

The rearrangement joins TRBV6-1 to TRBJ2-3; D call uncertain. The CDR3 sequence is 13 residues long. Germline-derived CDR1 and CDR2 are MNHNS and SASEGT. Trimming removed 2 bases at V and 3 bases at J, with 6 bases between. The CDR3 is CASSESRTDTQYF. CDR3 nucleotide sequence: TGTGCCAGCAGTGAAAGCAGAACAGATACGCAGTATTTT.

J is TRBJ2-7 and V is TRBV12-3 or TRBV12-4, with D maybe TRBD1 (5 bases). CDR3 length equals 12 residues. The ends were cut back, 6 bases at V and 9 bases at J, with 15 bases in the middle. CDR3 DNA sequence: TGTGCCAGCAGCCCGGACAAGGTCACGCAGTACTTC. Translating gives CASSPDKVTQYF.

This clonotype has only a few counts. The J gene is TRBJ2-7, the V gene TRBV4-3, with 11 bases matching TRBD2. Unmatched junction bases numbered 5, after V lost 4 bases and J lost 3 bases. CDR1 LGHNA and CDR2 YSLEER come from the germline V gene. The CDR3 runs to 15 residues. The CDR3 DNA follows: TGCGCCAGCAGCCGATCTAGCGGGGGGCACTACGAGCAGTACTTC. Its translation: CASSRSSGGHYEQYF.